This passage covers 32 T cell receptor beta chains from one sample sequenced in a study of cytomegalovirus exposure and HLA in healthy donors. Libraries were prepared by immunoSEQ multiplex PCR; TCRdb keeps only in-frame clonotypes and omits some of them. The sample carries about 54,000 clones, roughly 90% recorded once. Sequenced input: PBMCs. The receptors here all came from a woman under 30 in good health and CMV-seropositive.

CDR3 sequence (DNA): TGTGCCAGCAGCTTAGTCAGGGTCGTAAGGCGGGGGGCCAACGTCCTGACTTTC. Translated, it gives CASSLVRVVRRGANVLTF. The chain recombines TRBV7-2 with TRBJ2-6; possible D gene TRBD1, 5 bases. The CDR3 contains 18 residues. V was cut by 1 base and J by 4 bases, with 17 bases left in between. Germline loops: CDR1 SGHTA, CDR2 FQGNSA.

The chain has TRBV7-8 and TRBJ1-6; unclear D gene. Trimming stripped 1 base from V and 7 bases from J, with 11 bases between. The CDR3 covers 15 residues. CDR1 is SGHVS and CDR2 is FQNEAQ in the germline V gene. DNA of the CDR3: TGTGCCAGCAGCTTAGACCGGCCGGGGAATTCACCCCTCCACTTT. Protein: CASSLDRPGNSPLHF.

V gene TRBV18 combines with J gene TRBJ1-2; 7 bases agree with TRBD1. The CDR3 loop spans 13 amino acids. Germline values: CDR1 KGHSH, CDR2 LQKENI. V gave up 4 bases and J gave up 4 bases; unmatched junction bases: 3. The CDR3 region is CASSRRDSYGYTF. The CDR3 nucleotides are TGTGCCAGCTCACGTCGGGACAGCTATGGCTACACCTTC.

In its sample, this clone was seen once. The chain combines TRBV5-5 with TRBJ1-2; 10 bases are a match to TRBD1. This CDR3 is built from 16 residues. The germline V gene encodes CDR1 SGHKS and CDR2 YYEKEE (reference sequence). The V and J ends lost 4 bases and 4 bases, in that order; junction bases with no gene match: 10. This CDR3 is CASSRDRGRSRYGYTF. CDR3 coding DNA: TGTGCCAGCAGCCGAGACAGGGGGCGATCTCGCTATGGCTACACCTTC. Full variable domain (remainder filled in from reference TRBV5-5 and TRBJ1-2): DAGVTQSPTHLIKTRGQQVTLRCSPISGHKSVSWYQQVLGQGPQFIFQYYEKEERGRGNFPDRFSARQFPNYSSELNVNALLLGDSALYLCASSRDRGRSRYGYTFGSGTRLTVV.

The rearrangement joins TRBV15 to TRBJ2-6, with a weak D call TRBD1 (6 bases). This CDR3 is built from 16 residues. V was cut by 4 bases and J by 0 bases, with 10 bases left in between. CDR1 is LNHNV, CDR2 YYDKDF, per germline (reference sequence). CDR3: CATSNEGGSGANVLTF. For the CDR3, the DNA is TGTGCCACCAGCAACGAAGGGGGCTCTGGGGCCAACGTCCTGACTTTC.

The J gene is TRBJ1-2, the V gene TRBV4-3, with 7 bases aligning to TRBD1. The CDR3 is 14 residues long. With 0 bases clipped from V and 3 bases from J, the junction kept 1 base outside the gene matches. The germline CDR1 and CDR2 sequences are LGHNA and YSLEER. The CDR3 is CASSQETGYYGYTF. The DNA of the CDR3 is TGCGCCAGCAGCCAAGAGACAGGGTACTATGGCTACACCTTC.

The DNA for the CDR3 is TGTGCCAGCACGACCAACAGGGGAGGAATTGAATCACCCCTCCACTTT. Translated: CASTTNRGGIESPLHF. The V and J genes are TRBV14 and TRBJ1-6; 7 bases map to TRBD1. Germline CDR1 and CDR2: SGHDN and FVKESK. The ends lost 7 bases at V and 10 bases at J; junction bases unmatched: 16. This CDR3 is 16 amino acids long.

The CDR3 here is CASSATAGGNTIYF. The CDR3, as DNA: TGTGCCAGCAGCGCGACGGCAGGTGGAAACACCATATATTTT. This chain links TRBV9 with TRBJ1-3; D ambiguous. V was cut by 3 bases and J by 3 bases, with 10 bases left in between. The germline gives CDR1 SGDLS, CDR2 YYNGEE. This CDR3 has 14 amino acids.

This chain links TRBV27 with TRBJ2-5; 8 bases map to TRBD1. Germline V gene data show CDR1 as MNHEY and CDR2 as SMNVEV (reference sequence). The CDR3 extends over 13 amino acids. Trimming removed 4 bases from V and 2 bases from J; junction bases left unmatched: 0. The CDR3 region has the DNA TGTGCCAGCAGTTGGACAGGGCAAGAGACCCAGTACTTC. Protein sequence: CASSWTGQETQYF.

The J gene is TRBJ2-7, the V gene TRBV29-1, with a possible D match to TRBD2 (5 bases). This CDR3 is 13 amino acids long. Trimming cost V 4 bases and J 1 base, with 11 bases left between them. The germline V gene encodes CDR1 SQVTM and CDR2 ANQGSEA. DNA for the CDR3: TGCAGCGTTGGTAGGAGGTTATCCTACGAGCAGTACTTC. This codes for CSVGRRLSYEQYF.

The V gene is TRBV11-2, the J gene TRBJ1-4, with TRBD1 matching over 7 bases. Germline CDR1 is SGHAT and CDR2 is FQNNGV. The V segment lost 4 bases and the J segment 3 bases; nucleotides outside the gene matches: 5. The CDR3 sequence is 15 residues long. The CDR3 loop is CASSSRGTANEKLFF. CDR3 DNA: TGTGCCAGCAGCTCCCGCGGGACAGCTAATGAAAAACTGTTTTTT.

The V call is TRBV5-1, the J call TRBJ1-2, with TRBD1 matching over 8 bases. This CDR3 is 14 amino acids long. Germline CDR1 and CDR2: SGHRS and YFSETQ. Trimming at V came to 1 base and at J to 6 bases, leaving 5 bases not matched to a gene. This CDR3 reads CASSLSQGAHGYTF. Written as DNA, the CDR3 is TGCGCCAGCAGCTTGAGCCAGGGGGCCCATGGCTACACCTTC.

The V gene is TRBV18, the J gene TRBJ1-2, with TRBD1 matching over 9 bases. The V and J ends lost 4 bases and 8 bases, in that order; junction bases with no gene match: 5. This CDR3 is built from 13 residues. The V gene's germline CDR1 is KGHSH and CDR2 LQKENI. CDR3 nucleotide sequence: TGTGCCAGCTCACACACAGGGGGCTTGGGCTACACCTTC. This sequence encodes CASSHTGGLGYTF.

V and J are TRBV4-1 and TRBJ2-7, with 7 nucleotides matching TRBD1. CDR1 and CDR2 from the germline V gene are MGHRA and YSYEKL. The V segment lost 0 bases and the J segment 4 bases; nucleotides outside the gene matches: 6. This CDR3 comprises 15 residues. The CDR3 is CASSQDQGTDYEQYF. The DNA for the CDR3 is TGCGCCAGCAGCCAAGATCAAGGGACAGATTACGAGCAGTACTTC.

The CDR3 coding sequence is TGTGCCAGCAGCCAATTGGGACAGGCCTCTGGAAACACCATATATTTT. Translated: CASSQLGQASGNTIYF. The J gene is TRBJ1-3, the V gene TRBV4-2, with 8 positions matching TRBD1. Germline trimming cut 2 bases from V and 0 bases from J; bases unmatched to any gene: 3. This CDR3 is built from 16 residues. In germline, CDR1 is LGHNA, CDR2 YNFKEQ.

This clone has only a few counts. V gene TRBV27 combines with J gene TRBJ1-6, with D perhaps matching TRBD1 (5 bases). Germline V lookup: CDR1 MNHEY, CDR2 SMNVEV (reference sequence). The CDR3 loop spans 15 amino acids. V was shortened by 1 base and J by 8 bases, with 12 bases between the two germline ends. The CDR3 protein is CASSLLARADSPLHF. As DNA, the CDR3 is TGTGCCAGCAGTTTATTGGCCAGGGCCGATTCACCCCTCCACTTT.

Points on this clone: A read error may account for a junction end that differs from germline. The chain has TRBV19 and TRBJ1-3; no clear D gene. Germline CDR1 is LNHDA and CDR2 is SQIVND (reference sequence). The CDR3 runs to 11 residues. The CDR3, as DNA: TGTGCCAGTAGTTTCGGGGTCCGGGCGGATTTT. Amino acid sequence: CASSFGVRADF.

This chain links TRBV6-4 with TRBJ2-1; 7 positions match TRBD1. The trim removed 6 bases at V and 0 bases at J, leaving 5 bases unmatched. CDR3 length: 15 amino acids. In germline, CDR1 is MRHNA, CDR2 SNTAGT. The CDR3, as DNA: TGTGCCAGCAGCGAACAGGGGAGCTCCTACAATGAGCAGTTCTTC. Protein: CASSEQGSSYNEQFF.

This chain uses TRBV6-1 with TRBJ1-3, with TRBD1 as a possible D gene (6 bases). The germline gives CDR1 MNHNS, CDR2 SASEGT. The ends were cut back, 3 bases at V and 0 bases at J, with 12 bases in the middle. There are 16 residues in the CDR3. Written as DNA, the CDR3 is TGTGCCAGCAGTGAGTCGTGGACAGCCTCTGGAAACACCATATATTTT. Encoded protein: CASSESWTASGNTIYF.

The chain has TRBV28 and TRBJ2-2; D call uncertain. Germline lookup yields CDR1 MDHEN and CDR2 SYDVKM. CDR3 length: 15 residues. V dropped 3 bases and J dropped 1 base, with 9 bases sitting between them. The DNA of the CDR3 is TGTGCCAGCAGTTTTTGGCAGAAGAACACCGGGGAGCTGTTTTTT. Its translation: CASSFWQKNTGELFF.

This clone was detected only once. The chain has TRBV5-5 and TRBJ2-1, with 9 positions matching TRBD1. Trimming at V came to 5 bases and at J to 4 bases, leaving 10 bases not matched to a gene. CDR3 size: 16 residues. The germline V gene encodes CDR1 SGHKS and CDR2 YYEKEE (reference sequence). This CDR3 reads CASRLTGQGSYNEQFF. CDR3 coding DNA: TGTGCCAGCAGGTTGACGGGACAGGGCTCATACAATGAGCAGTTCTTC.

This clone came up once. The chain recombines TRBV30 with TRBJ1-1; 8 bases fit TRBD1. This CDR3 region has 15 residues. The germline V gene has CDR1 GTSNPN and CDR2 SVGIG (reference sequence). Unmatched junction bases numbered 7, after V lost 2 bases and J lost 2 bases. CDR3 loop: CAWSPRTGLNTEAFF. The CDR3 DNA reads TGTGCCTGGAGTCCGCGGACAGGGCTTAACACTGAAGCTTTCTTT.

The chain links TRBV27 to TRBJ2-7; D possibly corresponds to TRBD2 (5 bases). CDR3 size: 13 residues. Trimming removed 3 bases from V and 1 base from J, with 7 bases in between. Per the germline V gene, CDR1 is MNHEY and CDR2 is SMNVEV (reference sequence). For the CDR3, the DNA is TGTGCCAGCAGTTTTCGAGGGTCCTACGAGCAGTACTTC. Translating gives CASSFRGSYEQYF.

J is TRBJ1-3 and V is TRBV28; D unresolved. Trimming took off 5 bases at V and 4 bases at J, with 12 bases between the two ends. Germline assignment: CDR1 MDHEN and CDR2 SYDVKM. The CDR3 has 14 residues. CDR3 in DNA: TGTGCCAGCAGTCCCCTTAAGCCAGGAAACACCATATATTTT. Its protein is CASSPLKPGNTIYF.

The chain recombines TRBV13 with TRBJ2-7; TRBD1 is a possible D gene (5 bases). V was clipped by 0 bases and J by 2 bases, with 14 bases between them. From germline, CDR1 is PRHDT and CDR2 FYEKMQ (reference sequence). The CDR3 runs to 16 residues. CDR3 bases: TGTGCCAGCAGCTTAGGTTTAGGGGCTCTGACCTACGAGCAGTACTTC. This gives the protein CASSLGLGALTYEQYF.

This chain connects TRBV6-5 to TRBJ2-7, with 9 bases that match TRBD1. Germline CDR1 reads MNHEY; CDR2 reads SVGAGI. Trimming took 2 bases from V and 6 from J; bases not matched to a gene: 5. CDR3 length: 14 residues. DNA of the CDR3: TGTGCCAGCAGTTACCTAGGACAGGGGCTCGAGCAGTACTTC. Encoded protein: CASSYLGQGLEQYF.

V is TRBV6-5 and J is TRBJ2-1, with 9 nucleotides matching TRBD1. This CDR3 contains 16 residues. J lost 5 bases, V lost 0 bases, and 5 bases had no gene match. The germline gives CDR1 MNHEY, CDR2 SVGAGI. The CDR3 reads CASSYSRQGGNNEQFF. CDR3 coding DNA: TGTGCCAGCAGTTACTCCCGACAGGGGGGAAACAATGAGCAGTTCTTC.

V gene TRBV28 combines with J gene TRBJ2-5; D perhaps matches TRBD1 (5 bases). This CDR3 contains 12 residues. Germline CDR1 MDHEN, CDR2 SYDVKM. V was clipped by 10 bases and J by 4 bases, with 13 bases between them. CDR3 bases: TGTGCCACCTACAGGCGGCGAGAGACCCAGTACTTC. Protein sequence: CATYRRRETQYF.

This chain connects TRBV7-9 to TRBJ1-1; D might be TRBD1 (6 bases). CDR1 is SEHNR, CDR2 FQNEAQ, per germline (reference sequence). The CDR3 is 13 residues long. Trimming took off 5 bases at V and 4 bases at J, with 11 bases between the two ends. The CDR3 spells CASSNRGFTEAFF. Here the CDR3 DNA reads TGTGCCAGCAGCAATAGGGGGTTCACTGAAGCTTTCTTT.

The CDR3 DNA reads TGTGCCAGCAGCTTGGATCAGGGTGGATCCTATAATTCACCCCTCCACTTT. Its translation is CASSLDQGGSYNSPLHF. This chain connects TRBV5-4 to TRBJ1-6, with D possibly matching TRBD1 (5 bases). This CDR3 has 17 amino acids. Trimming removed 0 bases at V and 1 base at J, with 11 bases between. The V gene's germline CDR1 is SGHNT and CDR2 YYREEE (reference sequence).

The genes are TRBV18 and TRBJ2-3; D not certain. V shed 6 bases and J shed 0 bases, with 19 bases lying between them. CDR3 length: 17 residues. Germline V lookup: CDR1 KGHSH, CDR2 LQKENI. CDR3: CASSPLSGRTSTDTQYF. For the CDR3, the DNA is TGTGCCAGCTCCCCTCTATCCGGTCGTACTAGCACAGATACGCAGTATTTT.

The chain couples TRBV7-2 to TRBJ2-7, with TRBD1 matching 9 bases. Germline values: CDR1 SGHTA, CDR2 FQGNSA. J lost 6 bases, V lost 5 bases, and 11 bases had no gene match. The CDR3 runs 15 residues. The CDR3 loop is CASSVSGTGPPEQYF. The CDR3 nucleotides are TGTGCCAGCAGCGTCAGCGGGACAGGGCCGCCCGAGCAGTACTTC.